Listed below are T cell receptor beta chains from one sample, sequenced in a study of CD8 T cells in ankylosing spondylitis. TCRdb reprocessed the 5' RACE reads with MiXCR, giving one entry per CDR3 protein. The data contain fewer than 500,000 distinct CDR3 sequences, 20% to 25% of them singletons. Sequenced material: blood, either unsorted or a sorted T cell fraction (not recorded which). The origin of the receptors is a male donor with ankylosing spondylitis. CDR3s leave out the opening cysteine and the closing phenylalanine or tryptophan. The order of the fields is V gene, J gene, CDR3 protein.

TRBV7-3	TRBJ2-5	ASSKRQGRAETQY
TRBV29-1	TRBJ1-1	SGGDGADTEAF
TRBV15	TRBJ2-7	ATSRGVGALTYEQY
TRBV5-1	TRBJ1-4	ASSLALGGGEKLF
TRBV7-2	TRBJ2-1	ASSILEKQF
TRBV6-1	TRBJ2-6	ASSDRGTTGANVLT
TRBV14	TRBJ2-1	ASSSRTGHYNEQF
TRBV15	TRBJ2-1	ATSRDPSSYNEQF
TRBV29-1	TRBJ2-3	SARVGGQHTDTQY
TRBV10-3	TRBJ2-5	AISGGGPQETQY
TRBV7-2	TRBJ2-1	ASSLTSGVYNEQF
TRBV20-1	TRBJ2-1	SAVPGRPLLAGDYNEQF
TRBV7-2	TRBJ1-4	ASTYRGGNEKLF
TRBV6-1	TRBJ2-7	ASTEATGAYEQY
TRBV3-1	TRBJ2-1	ASSQVVAEPGNEQF
TRBV5-1	TRBJ2-1	ASSLGGGVSYNEQF
TRBV11-2	TRBJ2-4	ASSSTGTVKNIQY
TRBV28	TRBJ1-2	ASSLLPQQGYGYT
TRBV4-1	TRBJ1-2	ASSQDSGLSSGYT
TRBV18	TRBJ2-7	ASSPSLAGGYEQY
TRBV18	TRBJ2-2	ASSSRRDDTGELF
TRBV20-1	TRBJ2-2	SARDGLAATGELF
TRBV10-3	TRBJ2-5	AITSHPYQETQY
TRBV12-3/TRBV12-4	TRBJ2-3	ASSPPGTPFTDTQY
TRBV2	TRBJ1-1	ASSDTGRTEAF
TRBV14	TRBJ2-7	ASSEVGLAGSEQY
TRBV5-1	TRBJ2-2	ASSLAVAGANTGELF
TRBV27	TRBJ1-2	ASSTGGTATNYGYT
TRBV20-1	TRBJ1-5	SAGGVGNQPQH
TRBV12-3/TRBV12-4	TRBJ2-7	ASSLHLTGSWQY
TRBV20-1	TRBJ1-1	SARAGMIMNTEAF
TRBV7-9	TRBJ2-2	ASSRRTATAGELF
TRBV6-1	TRBJ2-7	ASSARQGGSYEQY
TRBV20-1	TRBJ2-3	SARTPGQSTDTQY
TRBV6-1	TRBJ2-4	ASSDQGAVGNIQY
TRBV20-1	TRBJ2-2	SATTSGNTGELF
TRBV29-1	TRBJ1-1	SVPVRGDEAF
TRBV12-3/TRBV12-4	TRBJ2-7	ASSFPRTSGSNEQY
TRBV11-2	TRBJ2-1	ASSLYPQRAGTYNEQF
TRBV3-1	TRBJ1-5	ASSLQVSNQPQH
TRBV6-1	TRBJ2-5	ASSETARGETQY
TRBV11-2	TRBJ2-7	ASSRIRAPYEQY
TRBV15	TRBJ1-5	ATSRDQAELLPQH
TRBV2	TRBJ1-6	ASTLIRGDSPLH
TRBV7-8	TRBJ2-1	ASSAGRNNEQF